The clone carrying this T cell receptor beta chain was detected a few times. The antigen is undetermined. The data stem from a study of T cells after yellow fever vaccination. The study made its TCR cDNA through 5'RACE template switching. That step introduced a universal primer site along with UMIs. TCRdb passed the 5' RACE reads through MiXCR, listing each CDR3 protein once. Here the sample spans approximately 150,000 distinct CDR3 sequences, about 6% being singletons. Points from the study as a whole: Although the secondary response was weaker, it peaked faster, at day 5 versus 15. There was a possibility that FACS-sorted repertoires contained abundant clonotypes contaminating from the bulk population. Primary-vaccination clones mostly resurfaced post-booster (nearly 97% CD4, roughly 90% CD8).

Deletions cut 0 bases from V and 7 bases from J, with 12 bases between. The CDR3 has 14 amino acids. CDR1 ENHRY and CDR2 SYGVKD come from the germline V gene. V gene TRBV10-3 combines with J gene TRBJ1-1; D is unresolved. This clonotype originated in a young man who received the YFV17D yellow fever vaccine. The sequencing used CD4+ T cells sorted from PBMCs, collected on the day of the first yellow fever vaccination. The CDR3 loop is CAISESSNVGEAFF. In DNA form, the CDR3 reads TGTGCCATCAGTGAGTCCAGTAATGTGGGTGAAGCTTTCTTT.